These T cell receptor beta chains were read from a single sample in a study of shared clonotypes between healthy human individuals. Assay: immunoSEQ multiplex PCR; the TCRdb copy retains only in-frame clones and omits some. The sample has about 680,000 clones, about 91% seen once. The sequenced sample consisted of naive CD8+ T cells sorted from blood. The receptors originated from a man between 25 and 39 years old in good health. Each CDR3 is given with its conserved first and last residue. Fields, in order: clone size, V gene, CDR3 length, J gene, CDR3 protein. Where a row states a size, it is once, few, many or the class of an expanded clone; other rows omit it.

-	TRBV5-6	18	TRBJ1-2	CASSLEQGFPSLSYGYTF
-	TRBV6-5	15	TRBJ2-1	CASNRDSDSYNEQFF
once	TRBV28	12	TRBJ1-4	CASGGSDEKLFF
-	TRBV27	13	TRBJ2-1	CASSLSQSNEQFF
-	TRBV25-1	14	TRBJ2-1	CASSLQEGAREQFF
-	TRBV14	16	TRBJ2-5	CASSQSGSGNRETQYF
-	TRBV28	13	TRBJ2-7	CASSLGVWDEQYF
-	TRBV19	14	TRBJ2-1	CASRTSGTGYEQFF
-	TRBV4-1	18	TRBJ2-5	CASRQGTAASGRQETQYF
-	TRBV15	12	TRBJ2-3	CATSRDTDTQYF
-	TRBV7-9	16	TRBJ2-7	CASSPGTSGRAYEQYF
-	TRBV15	11	TRBJ1-1	CATSRATEAFF
-	TRBV5-6	15	TRBJ2-2	CASSQGTATTGELFF
once	TRBV27	13	TRBJ2-7	CASSLSSTYEQYF
-	TRBV7-2	13	TRBJ2-3	CASSLGQKDTQYF
-	TRBV29-1	16	TRBJ2-7	CSVSRSGDRGHDEQYF
-	TRBV5-1	14	TRBJ1-5	CAIVGGCGNQPQHF
-	TRBV5-1	18	TRBJ2-3	CASSPYSRTSSYGDTQYF
-	TRBV2	12	-	CASTGGFGEQFF
-	TRBV2	19	TRBJ2-3	CASRAIWREGSTGTDTQYF
-	TRBV7-9	17	TRBJ2-7	CASSKNSEGLVSYEQYF
-	TRBV2	17	TRBJ2-5	CASSETGLRQLAGTQYF
-	TRBV7-9	13	TRBJ2-1	CASSLESRDEQFF
-	TRBV27	16	TRBJ1-5	CASSLRYRGRAQPQHF
-	TRBV9	15	TRBJ2-1	CASSAPSSGINEQFF
once	TRBV6-1	17	TRBJ2-6	CASSGTGSFSGANVLTF
-	TRBV5-6	12	TRBJ1-1	CASRGQGTEAFF
-	TRBV12-5	17	TRBJ2-1	CASGLVSVQGARVEQFF
-	TRBV27	13	TRBJ2-1	CASSLGLAYEQFF
-	TRBV30	15	TRBJ2-1	CAWSAGTGGLDEQFF
many	TRBV28	11	TRBJ1-2	CASASSYGYTF
-	TRBV27	14	TRBJ2-5	CASSLLGAEETQYF
-	TRBV5-4	14	TRBJ2-5	CASSKTGSAETQYF
-	TRBV10-2	10	TRBJ2-7	CASKGYEQYF
-	TRBV7-9	15	TRBJ2-1	CASSSPGQGSNEQFF
-	TRBV15	16	TRBJ2-1	CATSRDIPSSYNEQFF
-	TRBV30	16	TRBJ2-3	CAWMEIAVTSTDTQYF
-	TRBV27	15	TRBJ2-5	CASSLSSGDQETQYF
-	TRBV19	16	TRBJ2-1	CASSIGGYSPYNEQFF
once	TRBV19	15	TRBJ2-1	CASSTSGGSYNEQFF
-	TRBV7-9	16	TRBJ2-7	CASSFWTESLSYEQYF
-	TRBV28	13	TRBJ2-7	CASSLFRLYEQYF
-	TRBV28	16	TRBJ2-2	CASSPAGTGVTGELFF
-	TRBV14	15	TRBJ2-7	CASSQAPDRGYEQYF
-	TRBV29-1	12	TRBJ2-5	CSVDYRQETQYF
-	TRBV2	15	TRBJ2-5	CASTEQTGGQETQYF
-	TRBV6-1	17	TRBJ1-2	CASSEVGRQGTFYGYTF